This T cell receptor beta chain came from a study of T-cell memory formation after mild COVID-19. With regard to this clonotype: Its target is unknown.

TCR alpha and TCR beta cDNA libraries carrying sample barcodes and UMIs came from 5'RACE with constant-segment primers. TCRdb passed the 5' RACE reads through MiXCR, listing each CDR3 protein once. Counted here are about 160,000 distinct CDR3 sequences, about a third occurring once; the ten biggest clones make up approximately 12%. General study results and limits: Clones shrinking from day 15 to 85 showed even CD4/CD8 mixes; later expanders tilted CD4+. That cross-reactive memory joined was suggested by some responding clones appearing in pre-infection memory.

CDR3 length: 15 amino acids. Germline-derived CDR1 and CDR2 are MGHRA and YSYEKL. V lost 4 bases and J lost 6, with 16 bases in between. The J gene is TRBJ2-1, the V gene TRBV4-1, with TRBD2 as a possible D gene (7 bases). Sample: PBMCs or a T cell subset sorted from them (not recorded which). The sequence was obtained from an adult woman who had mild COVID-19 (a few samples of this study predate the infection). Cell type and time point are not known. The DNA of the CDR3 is TGCGCCAGCAGCCCAGGGGCGGGAGCTCCCAATGAGCAGTTCTTC. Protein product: CASSPGAGAPNEQFF.